Described below is a single TCR beta chain sequence and its context. The data were taken from a study of shared clonotypes between healthy human individuals. Overall study context: The plates for each donor numbered three CD4 naive, three CD4 memory, two CD8 naive and one CD8 memory.

The investigators split CD4+ cells into a CD45RA+ naive subset and a CD45RA-negative memory subset. In replicate PCRs of sorted subsets, roughly 190 ng DNA, about 30,000 T cell genomes, was used. Only in-frame clones appear in the TCRdb table, and some are missing; sequencing was by immunoSEQ multiplex PCR. The data contain over a million clones, 70% to 80% of them singletons. Specimen: memory CD4+ T cells from PBMCs. Subset described: CD45RA-negative fraction. This clonotype was obtained from a man younger than 30 in good health. Some clones in this sample may be carry-over from other donors' samples.

CDR3 DNA: TGTGCCAGCAGCTTGGAACTAGCGGGAGGACTTTTCGGGGAGCTGTTTTTT. Protein sequence: CASSLELAGGLFGELFF. The chain carries TRBV5-4 and TRBJ2-2; 12 positions match TRBD2. The CDR3 is made up of 17 amino acids. Germline V lookup: CDR1 SGHNT, CDR2 YYREEE (reference sequence). Trimming removed 0 bases from V and 7 bases from J; junction bases left unmatched: 7.